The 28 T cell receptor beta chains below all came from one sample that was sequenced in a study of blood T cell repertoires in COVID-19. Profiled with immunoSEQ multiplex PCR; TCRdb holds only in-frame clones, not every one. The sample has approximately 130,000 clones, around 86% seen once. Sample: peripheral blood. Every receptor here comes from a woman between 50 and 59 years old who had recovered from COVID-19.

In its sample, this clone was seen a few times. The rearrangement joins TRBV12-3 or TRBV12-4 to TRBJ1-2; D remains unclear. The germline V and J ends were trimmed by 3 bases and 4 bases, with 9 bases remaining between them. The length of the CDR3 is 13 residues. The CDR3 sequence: CASSFARTYGYTF. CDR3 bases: TGTGCCAGCAGTTTCGCCAGAACCTATGGCTACACCTTC.

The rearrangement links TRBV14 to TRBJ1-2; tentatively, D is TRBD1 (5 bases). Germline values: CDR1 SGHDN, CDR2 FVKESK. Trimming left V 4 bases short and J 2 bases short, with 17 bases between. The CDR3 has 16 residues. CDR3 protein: CASSRKTGEINYGYTF. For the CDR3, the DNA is TGTGCCAGCAGCCGGAAAACAGGAGAAATCAACTATGGCTACACCTTC.

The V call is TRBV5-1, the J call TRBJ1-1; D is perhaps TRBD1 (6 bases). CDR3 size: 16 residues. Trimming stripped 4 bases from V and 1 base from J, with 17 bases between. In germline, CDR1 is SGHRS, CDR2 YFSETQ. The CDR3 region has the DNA TGCGCCAGCAGCGCCATCCCCGGGGGGGCGAACACTGAAGCTTTCTTT. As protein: CASSAIPGGANTEAFF.

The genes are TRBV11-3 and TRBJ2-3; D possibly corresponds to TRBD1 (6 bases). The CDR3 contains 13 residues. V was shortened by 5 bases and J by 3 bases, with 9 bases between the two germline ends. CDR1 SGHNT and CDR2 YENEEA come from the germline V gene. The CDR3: CASSTGQTDTQYF. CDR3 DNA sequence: TGTGCCAGCAGCACCGGACAGACAGATACGCAGTATTTT. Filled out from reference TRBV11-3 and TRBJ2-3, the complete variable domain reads EAGVVQSPRYKIIEKKQPVAFWCNPISGHNTLYWYLQNLGQGPELLIRYENEEAVDDSQLPKDRFSAERLKGVDSTLKIQPAELGDSAVYLCASSTGQTDTQYFGPGTRLTVL.

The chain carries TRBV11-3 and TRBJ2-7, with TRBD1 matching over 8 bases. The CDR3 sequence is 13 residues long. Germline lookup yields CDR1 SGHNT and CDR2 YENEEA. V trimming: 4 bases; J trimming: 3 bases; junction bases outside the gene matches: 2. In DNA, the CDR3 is TGTGCCAGCAGCTGGGGGACAGGCTACGAGCAGTACTTC. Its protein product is CASSWGTGYEQYF. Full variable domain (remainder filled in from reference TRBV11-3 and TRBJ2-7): EAGVVQSPRYKIIEKKQPVAFWCNPISGHNTLYWYLQNLGQGPELLIRYENEEAVDDSQLPKDRFSAERLKGVDSTLKIQPAELGDSAVYLCASSWGTGYEQYFGPGTRLTVT.

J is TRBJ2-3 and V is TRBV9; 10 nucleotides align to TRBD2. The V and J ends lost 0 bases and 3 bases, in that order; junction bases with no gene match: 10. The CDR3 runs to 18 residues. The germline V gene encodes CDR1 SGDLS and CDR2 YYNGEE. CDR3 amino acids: CASSVAPLLAGVTDTQYF. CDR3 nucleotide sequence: TGTGCCAGCAGCGTAGCCCCCCTCCTAGCGGGAGTGACAGATACGCAGTATTTT.

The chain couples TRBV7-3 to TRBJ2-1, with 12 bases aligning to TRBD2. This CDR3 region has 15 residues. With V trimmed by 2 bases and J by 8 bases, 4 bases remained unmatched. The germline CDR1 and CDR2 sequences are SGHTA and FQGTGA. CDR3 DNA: TGTGCCAGCAGCTTAGGACTAGCGGGATCGTATGAGCAGTTCTTC. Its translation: CASSLGLAGSYEQFF.

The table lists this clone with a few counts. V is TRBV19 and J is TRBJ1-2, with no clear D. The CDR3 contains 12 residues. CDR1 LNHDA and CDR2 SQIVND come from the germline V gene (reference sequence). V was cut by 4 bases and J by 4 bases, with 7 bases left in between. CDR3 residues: CASSTRAYGYTF. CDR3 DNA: TGTGCCAGTAGTACCCGCGCCTATGGCTACACCTTC.

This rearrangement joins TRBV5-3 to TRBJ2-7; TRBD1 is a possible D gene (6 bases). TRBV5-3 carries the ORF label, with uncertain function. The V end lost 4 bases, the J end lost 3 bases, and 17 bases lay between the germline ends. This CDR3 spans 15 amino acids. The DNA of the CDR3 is TGTGCCAGAAGCCCCCCCCGGACAGAGGGCTACGAGCAGTACTTC. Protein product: CARSPPRTEGYEQYF.

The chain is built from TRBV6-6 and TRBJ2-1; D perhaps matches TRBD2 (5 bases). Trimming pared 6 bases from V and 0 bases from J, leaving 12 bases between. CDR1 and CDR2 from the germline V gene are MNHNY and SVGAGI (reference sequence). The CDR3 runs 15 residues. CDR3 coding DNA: TGTGCCAGCAGCCCGGTGGGGAGCTCCTACAATGAGCAGTTCTTC. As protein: CASSPVGSSYNEQFF.

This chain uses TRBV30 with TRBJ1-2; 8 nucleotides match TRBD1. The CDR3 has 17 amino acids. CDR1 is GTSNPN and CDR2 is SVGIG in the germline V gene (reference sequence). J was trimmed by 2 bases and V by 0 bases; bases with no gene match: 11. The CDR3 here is CAWSVYDRGLRNYGYTF. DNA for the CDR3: TGTGCCTGGAGTGTATACGACAGGGGATTACGGAACTATGGCTACACCTTC.

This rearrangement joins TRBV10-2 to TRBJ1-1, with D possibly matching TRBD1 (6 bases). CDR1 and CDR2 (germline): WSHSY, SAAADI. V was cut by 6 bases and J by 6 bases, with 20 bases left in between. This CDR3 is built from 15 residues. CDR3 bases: TGCGCCAGCAGCAGAGACGGGGGAGGGGGTCCTGAAGCTTTCTTT. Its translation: CASSRDGGGGPEAFF.

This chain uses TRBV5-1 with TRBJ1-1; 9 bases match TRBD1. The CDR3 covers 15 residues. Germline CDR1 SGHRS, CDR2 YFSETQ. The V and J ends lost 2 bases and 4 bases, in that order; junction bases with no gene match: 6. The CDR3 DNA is TGCGCCAGCAGCTTAGGACAGGGGAGGGTCACTGAAGCTTTCTTT. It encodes CASSLGQGRVTEAFF.

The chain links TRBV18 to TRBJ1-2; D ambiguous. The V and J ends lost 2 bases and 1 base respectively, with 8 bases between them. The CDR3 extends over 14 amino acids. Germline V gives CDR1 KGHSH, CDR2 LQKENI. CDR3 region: CASSPAGINYGYTF. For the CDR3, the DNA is TGTGCCAGCTCACCAGCGGGAATTAACTATGGCTACACCTTC.

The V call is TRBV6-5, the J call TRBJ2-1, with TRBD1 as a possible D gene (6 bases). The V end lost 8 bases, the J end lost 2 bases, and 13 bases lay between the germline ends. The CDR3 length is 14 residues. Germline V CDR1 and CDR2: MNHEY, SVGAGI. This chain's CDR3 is CASVIRGTYNEQFF. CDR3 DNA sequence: TGTGCCAGCGTAATAAGGGGGACCTACAATGAGCAGTTCTTC.

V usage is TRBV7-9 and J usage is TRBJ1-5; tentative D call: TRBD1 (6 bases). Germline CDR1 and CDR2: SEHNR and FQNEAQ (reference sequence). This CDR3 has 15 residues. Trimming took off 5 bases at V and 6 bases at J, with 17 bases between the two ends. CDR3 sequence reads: CASSLDRLGVQPQHF. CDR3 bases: TGTGCCAGCAGCCTCGACAGGCTCGGGGTTCAGCCCCAGCATTTT.

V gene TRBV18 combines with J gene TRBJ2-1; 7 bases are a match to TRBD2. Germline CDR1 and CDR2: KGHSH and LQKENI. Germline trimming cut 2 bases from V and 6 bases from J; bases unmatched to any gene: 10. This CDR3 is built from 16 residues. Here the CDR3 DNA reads TGTGCCAGCTCACCAACGAATGCGGGAGCCGCCAATGAGCAGTTCTTC. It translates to CASSPTNAGAANEQFF.

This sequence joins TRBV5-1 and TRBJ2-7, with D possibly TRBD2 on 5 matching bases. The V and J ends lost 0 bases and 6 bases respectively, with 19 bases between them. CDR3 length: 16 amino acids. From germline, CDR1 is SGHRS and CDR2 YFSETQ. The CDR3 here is CASSLVVGAGRGEQYF. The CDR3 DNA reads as TGCGCCAGCAGCTTGGTTGTGGGAGCCGGCCGGGGCGAGCAGTACTTC. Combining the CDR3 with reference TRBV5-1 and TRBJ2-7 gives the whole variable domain KAGVTQTPRYLIKTRGQQVTLSCSPISGHRSVSWYQQTPGQGLQFLFEYFSETQRNKGNFPGRFSGRQFSNSRSEMNVSTLELGDSALYLCASSLVVGAGRGEQYFGPGTRLTVT.

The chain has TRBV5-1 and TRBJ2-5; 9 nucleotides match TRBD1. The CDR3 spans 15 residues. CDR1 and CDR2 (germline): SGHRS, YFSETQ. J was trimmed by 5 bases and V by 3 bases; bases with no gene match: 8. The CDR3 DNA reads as TGCGCCAGCAGCTCGTCGGACAGGGGTATGGAGACCCAGTACTTC. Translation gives CASSSSDRGMETQYF.

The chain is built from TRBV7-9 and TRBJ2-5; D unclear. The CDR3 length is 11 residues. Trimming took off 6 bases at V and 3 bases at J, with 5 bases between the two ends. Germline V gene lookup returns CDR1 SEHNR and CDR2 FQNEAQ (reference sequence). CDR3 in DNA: TGTGCCAGCAGACGGGAAGAGACCCAGTACTTC. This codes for CASRREETQYF.

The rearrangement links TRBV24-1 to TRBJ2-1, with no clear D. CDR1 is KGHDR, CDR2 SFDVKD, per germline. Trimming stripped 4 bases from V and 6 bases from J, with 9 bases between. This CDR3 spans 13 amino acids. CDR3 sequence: CATSDPNSNEQFF. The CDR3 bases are TGTGCCACCAGTGACCCAAATAGCAATGAGCAGTTCTTC.

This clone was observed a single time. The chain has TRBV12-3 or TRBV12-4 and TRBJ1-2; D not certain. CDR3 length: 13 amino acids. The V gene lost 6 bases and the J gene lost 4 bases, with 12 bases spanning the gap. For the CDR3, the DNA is TGTGCCAGCAGCCGGGGATTTTTCTATGGCTACACCTTC. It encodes CASSRGFFYGYTF.

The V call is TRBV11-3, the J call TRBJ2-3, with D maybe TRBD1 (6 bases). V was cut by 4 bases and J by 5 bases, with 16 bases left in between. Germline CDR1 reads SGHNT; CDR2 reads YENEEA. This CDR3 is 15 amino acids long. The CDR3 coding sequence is TGTGCCAGCAGCTCCGGGACACTTCCGAGAGATACGCAGTATTTT. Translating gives CASSSGTLPRDTQYF.

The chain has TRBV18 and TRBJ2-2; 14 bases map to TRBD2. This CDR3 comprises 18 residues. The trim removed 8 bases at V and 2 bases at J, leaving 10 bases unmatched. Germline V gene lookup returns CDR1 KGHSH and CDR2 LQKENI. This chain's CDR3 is CASTGTSGGHGNTGELFF. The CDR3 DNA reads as TGTGCCAGCACAGGGACTAGCGGGGGCCACGGCAACACCGGGGAGCTGTTTTTT.

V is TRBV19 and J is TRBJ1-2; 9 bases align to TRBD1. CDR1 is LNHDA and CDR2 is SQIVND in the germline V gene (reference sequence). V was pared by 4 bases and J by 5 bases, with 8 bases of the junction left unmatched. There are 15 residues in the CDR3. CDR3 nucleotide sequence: TGTGCCAGTAGTAGACCGGGACAGGGATTTTATGGCTACACCTTC. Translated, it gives CASSRPGQGFYGYTF.

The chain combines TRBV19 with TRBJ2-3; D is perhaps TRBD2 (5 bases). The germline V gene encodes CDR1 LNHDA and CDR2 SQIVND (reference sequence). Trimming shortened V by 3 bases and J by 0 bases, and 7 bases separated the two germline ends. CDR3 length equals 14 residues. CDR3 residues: CASSIRGSTDTQYF. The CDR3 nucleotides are TGTGCCAGTAGTATTCGGGGTAGCACAGATACGCAGTATTTT.

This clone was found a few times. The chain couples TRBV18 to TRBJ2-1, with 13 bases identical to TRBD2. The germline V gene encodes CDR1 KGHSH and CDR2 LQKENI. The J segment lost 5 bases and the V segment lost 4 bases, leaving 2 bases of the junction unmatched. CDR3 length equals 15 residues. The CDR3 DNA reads TGTGCCAGCTCACAGACTAGCGGGAGGAACAATGAGCAGTTCTTC. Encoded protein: CASSQTSGRNNEQFF.

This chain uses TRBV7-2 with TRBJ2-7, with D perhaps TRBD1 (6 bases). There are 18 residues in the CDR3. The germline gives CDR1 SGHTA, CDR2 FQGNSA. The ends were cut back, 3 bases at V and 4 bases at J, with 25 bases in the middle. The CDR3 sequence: CASSFRGSVGIDLYEQYF. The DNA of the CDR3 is TGTGCCAGCAGCTTCAGGGGATCGGTGGGGATAGACCTTTACGAGCAGTACTTC.